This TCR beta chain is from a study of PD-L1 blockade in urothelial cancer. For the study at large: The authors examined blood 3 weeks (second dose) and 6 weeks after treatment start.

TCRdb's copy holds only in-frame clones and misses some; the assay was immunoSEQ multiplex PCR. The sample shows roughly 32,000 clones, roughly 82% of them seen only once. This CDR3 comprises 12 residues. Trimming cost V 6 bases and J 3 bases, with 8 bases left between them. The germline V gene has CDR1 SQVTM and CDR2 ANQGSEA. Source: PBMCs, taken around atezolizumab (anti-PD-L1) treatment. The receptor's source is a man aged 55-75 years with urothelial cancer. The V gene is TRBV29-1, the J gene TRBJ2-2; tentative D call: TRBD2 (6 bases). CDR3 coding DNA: TGCAGCGTCCCGGGGGACACCGGGGAGCTGTTTTTT. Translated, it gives CSVPGDTGELFF.